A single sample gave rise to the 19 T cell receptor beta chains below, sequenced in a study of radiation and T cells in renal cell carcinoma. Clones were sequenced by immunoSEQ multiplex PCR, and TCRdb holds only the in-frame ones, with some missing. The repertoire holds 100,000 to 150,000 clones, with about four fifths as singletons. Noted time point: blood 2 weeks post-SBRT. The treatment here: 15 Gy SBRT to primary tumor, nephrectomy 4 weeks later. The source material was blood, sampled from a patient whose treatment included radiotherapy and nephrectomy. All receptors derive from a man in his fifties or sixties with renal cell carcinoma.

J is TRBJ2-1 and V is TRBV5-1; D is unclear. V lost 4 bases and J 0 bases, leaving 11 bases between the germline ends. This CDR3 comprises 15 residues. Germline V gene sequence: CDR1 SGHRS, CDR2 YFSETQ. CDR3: CASSLSGRSYNEQFF. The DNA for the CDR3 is TGCGCCAGCAGCCTCTCGGGTCGCTCCTACAATGAGCAGTTCTTC.

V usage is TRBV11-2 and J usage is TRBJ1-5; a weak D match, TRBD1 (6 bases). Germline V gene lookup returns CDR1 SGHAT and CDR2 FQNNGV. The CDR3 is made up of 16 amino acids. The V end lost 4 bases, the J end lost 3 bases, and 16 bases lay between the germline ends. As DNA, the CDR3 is TGTGCCAGCAGCTCACAAGGGCAGGGGAACAATCAGCCCCAGCATTTT. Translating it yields CASSSQGQGNNQPQHF.

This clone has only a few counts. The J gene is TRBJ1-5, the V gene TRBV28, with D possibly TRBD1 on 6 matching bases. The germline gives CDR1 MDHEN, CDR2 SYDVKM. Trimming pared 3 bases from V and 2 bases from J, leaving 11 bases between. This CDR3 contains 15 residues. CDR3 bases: TGTGCCAGCAGTTTGTCTTCAGGGGGCAATCAGCCCCAGCATTTT. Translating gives CASSLSSGGNQPQHF.

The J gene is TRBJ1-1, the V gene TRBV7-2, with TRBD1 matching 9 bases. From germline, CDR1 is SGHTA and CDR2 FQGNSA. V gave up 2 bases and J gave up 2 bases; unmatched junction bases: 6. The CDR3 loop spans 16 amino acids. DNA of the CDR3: TGTGCCAGCAGCTTATACATTACAGGGGGCAACACTGAAGCTTTCTTT. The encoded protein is CASSLYITGGNTEAFF.

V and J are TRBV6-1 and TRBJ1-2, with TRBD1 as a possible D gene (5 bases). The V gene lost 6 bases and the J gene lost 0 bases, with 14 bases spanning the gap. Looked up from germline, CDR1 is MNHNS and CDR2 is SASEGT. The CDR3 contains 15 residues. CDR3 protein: CASSPSGGPNYGYTF. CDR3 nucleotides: TGTGCCAGCAGCCCCTCCGGGGGTCCTAACTATGGCTACACCTTC.

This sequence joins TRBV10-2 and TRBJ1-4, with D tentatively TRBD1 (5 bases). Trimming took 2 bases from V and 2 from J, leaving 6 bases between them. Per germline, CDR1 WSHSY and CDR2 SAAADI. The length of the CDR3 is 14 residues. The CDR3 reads CASSEEGTNEKLFF. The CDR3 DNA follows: TGCGCCAGCAGTGAGGAGGGGACTAATGAAAAACTGTTTTTT.

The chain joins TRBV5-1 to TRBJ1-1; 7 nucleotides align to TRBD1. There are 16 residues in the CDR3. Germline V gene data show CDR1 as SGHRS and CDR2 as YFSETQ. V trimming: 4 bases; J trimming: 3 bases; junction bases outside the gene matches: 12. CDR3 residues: CASSHQSQGVDTEAFF. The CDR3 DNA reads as TGCGCCAGCAGCCACCAATCTCAGGGGGTGGACACTGAAGCTTTCTTT.

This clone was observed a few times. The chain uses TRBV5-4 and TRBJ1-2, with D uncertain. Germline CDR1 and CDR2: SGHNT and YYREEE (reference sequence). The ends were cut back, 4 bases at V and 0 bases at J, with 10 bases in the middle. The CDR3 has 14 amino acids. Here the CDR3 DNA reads TGTGCCAGCAGCCCGGGCGGGACTAACTATGGCTACACCTTC. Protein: CASSPGGTNYGYTF.

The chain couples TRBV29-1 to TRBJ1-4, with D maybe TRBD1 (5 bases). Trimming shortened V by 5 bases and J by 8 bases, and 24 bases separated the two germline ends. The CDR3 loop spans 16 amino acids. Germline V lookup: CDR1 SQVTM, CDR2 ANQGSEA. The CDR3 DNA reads TGCAGCGTTCAAGGGCAAGGTGGGGGTCTAGGCGAAAAACTGTTTTTT. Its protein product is CSVQGQGGGLGEKLFF.

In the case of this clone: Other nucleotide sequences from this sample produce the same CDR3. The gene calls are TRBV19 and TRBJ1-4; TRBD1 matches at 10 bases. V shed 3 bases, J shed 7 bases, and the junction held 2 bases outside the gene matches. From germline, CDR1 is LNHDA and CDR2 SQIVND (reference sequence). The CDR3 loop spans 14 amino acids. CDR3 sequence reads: CASSMGQGPEKLFF. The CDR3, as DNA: TGTGCCAGTAGTATGGGACAGGGGCCTGAAAAACTGTTTTTT. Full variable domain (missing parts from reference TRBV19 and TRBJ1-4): DGGITQSPKYLFRKEGQNVTLSCEQNLNHDAMYWYRQDPGQGLRLIYYSQIVNDFQKGDIAEGYSVSREKKESFPLTVTSAQKNPTAFYLCASSMGQGPEKLFFGSGTQLSVL.

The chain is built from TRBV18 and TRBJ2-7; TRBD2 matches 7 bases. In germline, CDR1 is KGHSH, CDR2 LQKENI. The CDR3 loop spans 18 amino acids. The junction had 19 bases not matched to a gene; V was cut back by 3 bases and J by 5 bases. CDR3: CASSPVPPSGIGSDEQYF. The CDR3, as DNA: TGTGCCAGCTCACCGGTCCCGCCCAGCGGGATTGGTTCCGACGAGCAGTACTTC.

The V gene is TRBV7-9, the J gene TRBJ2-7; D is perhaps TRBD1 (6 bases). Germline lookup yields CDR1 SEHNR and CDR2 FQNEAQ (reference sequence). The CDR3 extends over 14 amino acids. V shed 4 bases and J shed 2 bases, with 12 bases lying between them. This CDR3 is CASSSPGQTYEQYF. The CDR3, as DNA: TGTGCCAGCAGCTCTCCGGGACAAACCTACGAGCAGTACTTC.

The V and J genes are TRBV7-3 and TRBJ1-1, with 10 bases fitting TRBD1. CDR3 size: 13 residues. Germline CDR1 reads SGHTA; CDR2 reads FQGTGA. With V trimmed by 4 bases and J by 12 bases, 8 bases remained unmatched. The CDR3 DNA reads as TGTGCCAGCAGCTCAAGACAGGGGGCTCGAACTTTCTTT. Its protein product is CASSSRQGARTFF.

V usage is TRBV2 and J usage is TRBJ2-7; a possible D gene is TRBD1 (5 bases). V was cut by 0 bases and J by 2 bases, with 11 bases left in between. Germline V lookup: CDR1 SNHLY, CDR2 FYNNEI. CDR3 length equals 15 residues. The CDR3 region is CASSEAGRGAYEQYF. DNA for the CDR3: TGTGCCAGCAGTGAAGCCGGAAGGGGCGCCTACGAGCAGTACTTC.

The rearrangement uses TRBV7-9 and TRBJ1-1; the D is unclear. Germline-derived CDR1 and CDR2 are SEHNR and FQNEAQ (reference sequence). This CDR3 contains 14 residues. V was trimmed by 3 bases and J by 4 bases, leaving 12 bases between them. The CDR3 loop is CASSFQSMGTEAFF. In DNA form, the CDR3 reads TGTGCCAGCAGCTTTCAGTCCATGGGCACTGAAGCTTTCTTT.

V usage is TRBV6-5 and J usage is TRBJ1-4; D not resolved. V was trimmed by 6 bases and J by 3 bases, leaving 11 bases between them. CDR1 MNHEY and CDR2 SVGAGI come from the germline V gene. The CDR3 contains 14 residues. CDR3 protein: CASRYGGANEKLFF. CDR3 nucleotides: TGTGCCAGCAGATACGGAGGAGCTAATGAAAAACTGTTTTTT.

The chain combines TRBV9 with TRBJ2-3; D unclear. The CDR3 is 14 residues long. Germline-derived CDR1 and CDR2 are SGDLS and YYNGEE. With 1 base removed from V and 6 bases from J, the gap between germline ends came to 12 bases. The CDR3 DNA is TGTGCCAGCAGCGTAAGGCAGCTTGAGGATACGCAGTATTTT. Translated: CASSVRQLEDTQYF.

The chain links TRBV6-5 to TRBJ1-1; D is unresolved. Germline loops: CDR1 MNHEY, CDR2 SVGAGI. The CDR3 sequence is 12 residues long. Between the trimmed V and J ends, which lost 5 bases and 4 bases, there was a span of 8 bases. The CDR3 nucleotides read TGTGCCAGCAGTCTTTCCGGCACTGAAGCTTTCTTT. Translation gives CASSLSGTEAFF.

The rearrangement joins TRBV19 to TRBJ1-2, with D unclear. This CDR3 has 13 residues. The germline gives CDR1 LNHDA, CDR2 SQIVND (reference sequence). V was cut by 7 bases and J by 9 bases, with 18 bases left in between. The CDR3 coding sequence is TGTGCCAGTAAAGACCTGACGGGCTTGAGCTACACCTTC. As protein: CASKDLTGLSYTF.